This T cell receptor (beta chain) comes out of a study of cytomegalovirus exposure and HLA in healthy donors. Study details: When 350 to 500 donors were genotyped, more than 70% of them were found to fall in the Caucasian-associated ancestry cluster. Study outcomes and limitations: When a later analysis was performed, an Asian-associated ancestry cluster reportedly had fewer N-insertions than the approximately 600-donor mean. One variant, a missense change in DCLRE1C, was linked in a later analysis to TCR beta V- and J-gene trimming. In vitro experiments confirmed that a few CMV-associated chains were specific for CMV antigens.

The PCR made use of 60 Vbeta and 13 Jbeta primers. Method: immunoSEQ multiplex PCR; TCRdb's copy keeps in-frame clones and lacks some. This table has around 180,000 clones, approximately 80% appearing once. CDR3 length equals 15 residues. Germline CDR1 reads LGHNA; CDR2 reads YSLEER. Trimming at V came to 4 bases and at J to 7 bases, leaving 7 bases not matched to a gene. Of note for this clone: Its antigen is not identified.

The sample taken for sequencing was PBMCs. This clonotype was sampled from a woman aged 40-49 years in good health and CMV-seronegative. V usage is TRBV4-3 and J usage is TRBJ1-6; 7 bases agree with TRBD1. As DNA, the CDR3 is TGCGCCAGCAGCCTCCGGGACAGACAAAATTCACCCCTCCACTTT. Amino acids: CASSLRDRQNSPLHF.